These 29 T cell receptor beta chains share one sample of origin, sequenced in a study of blood T cell repertoires in COVID-19. Measured with immunoSEQ multiplex PCR; TCRdb has only the in-frame clones, and not every one. The table has over 150,000 clones, roughly 84% seen once; the top ten hold approximately 3%. The sequenced sample consisted of PBMCs or T cells enriched from blood (not recorded which). These receptors originate from a woman in her 30s who had recovered from COVID-19.

This sequence joins TRBV10-3 and TRBJ1-5; D is ambiguous. CDR1 is ENHRY, CDR2 SYGVKD, per germline. CDR3 length: 14 residues. With 10 bases removed from V and 0 bases from J, the gap between germline ends came to 13 bases. The CDR3 sequence: CASTLSYSNQPQHF. The CDR3 nucleotides read TGTGCCAGCACTTTGAGCTATAGCAATCAGCCCCAGCATTTT.

This clone was seen a few times. The rearrangement uses TRBV7-2 and TRBJ2-2; D possibly corresponds to TRBD2 (5 bases). The V gene lost 1 base and the J gene lost 6 bases, with 9 bases spanning the gap. Germline CDR1 reads SGHTA; CDR2 reads FQGNSA. This CDR3 is 14 amino acids long. CDR3 sequence (DNA): TGTGCCAGCAGCTTAGGTCGCGGGTCCGGGGAGCTGTTTTTT. It is translated as CASSLGRGSGELFF.

The chain recombines TRBV7-9 with TRBJ2-7; 9 bases are a match to TRBD1. CDR1 and CDR2 (germline): SEHNR, FQNEAQ (reference sequence). The CDR3 extends over 17 amino acids. J lost 4 bases, V lost 2 bases, and 12 bases had no gene match. CDR3 nucleotides: TGTGCCAGCAGCTTACCAGAAGCCTCGGGACAGGGTTACGAGCAGTACTTC. It codes for CASSLPEASGQGYEQYF.

The chain links TRBV6-4 to TRBJ2-3; TRBD1 might be the D (8 bases). Germline-derived CDR1 and CDR2 are MRHNA and SNTAGT. The CDR3 consists of 16 residues. V lost 0 bases and J lost 4, with 14 bases in between. CDR3 DNA: TGTGCCAGCAGTGACTCGAACAGGGGGGGCCCAGATACGCAGTATTTT. This encodes CASSDSNRGGPDTQYF.

The chain uses TRBV5-8 and TRBJ1-2; D gene ambiguous. Germline CDR1 and CDR2: SGHTS and YDEGEE. This CDR3 spans 12 amino acids. The V and J ends lost 2 bases and 8 bases respectively, with 10 bases between them. CDR3 sequence reads: CASSFLEAGYTF. The CDR3 nucleotides read TGTGCCAGCAGCTTCCTTGAGGCGGGCTACACCTTC.

The V and J genes are TRBV9 and TRBJ1-2; D is possibly TRBD1 (6 bases). Trimming cost V 6 bases and J 2 bases, with 14 bases left between them. Per the germline V gene, CDR1 is SGDLS and CDR2 is YYNGEE. The CDR3 has 14 amino acids. The CDR3 bases are TGTGCCAGCACCTCGACAGGTCGCAACTATGGCTACACCTTC. This sequence encodes CASTSTGRNYGYTF.

This clone was recorded only once. The chain recombines TRBV11-3 with TRBJ2-1; TRBD2 aligns across 7 bases. J was trimmed by 4 bases and V by 5 bases; bases with no gene match: 5. The germline CDR1 and CDR2 sequences are SGHNT and YENEEA. This CDR3 is built from 14 residues. This CDR3 reads CASSGGTTYNEQFF. The CDR3 DNA reads as TGTGCCAGCAGCGGAGGGACTACATACAATGAGCAGTTCTTC.

This sequence joins TRBV7-9 and TRBJ1-4, with TRBD1 matching 8 bases. CDR1 is SEHNR, CDR2 FQNEAQ, per germline (reference sequence). Trimming at V came to 8 bases and at J to 7 bases, leaving 9 bases not matched to a gene. This CDR3 contains 14 residues. Here the CDR3 reads CASVSGTGGEKLFF. Written as DNA, the CDR3 is TGTGCCAGCGTCTCCGGGACAGGAGGTGAAAAACTGTTTTTT.

This clone has only a few counts. The CDR3 here is CASSKGVDQQVAFF. The CDR3 DNA reads TGTGCCAGTAGTAAGGGGGTGGACCAACAAGTAGCTTTCTTT. The rearrangement joins TRBV19 to TRBJ1-1; TRBD1 is a possible D gene (6 bases). CDR1 and CDR2 (germline): LNHDA, SQIVND (reference sequence). The V end was cut by 4 bases, the J end by 10 bases, with 19 bases between. The CDR3 is 14 residues long.

V gene TRBV19 combines with J gene TRBJ1-5; D may be TRBD1 (6 bases). Trimming took 4 bases from V and 3 from J, leaving 19 bases between them. The CDR3 runs to 17 residues. Looked up from germline, CDR1 is LNHDA and CDR2 is SQIVND (reference sequence). CDR3 sequence: CASSTRSSTGINQPQHF. For the CDR3, the DNA is TGTGCCAGTAGTACGAGGTCCTCTACAGGGATCAATCAGCCCCAGCATTTT. Full variable domain (outside the CDR3, taken from reference TRBV19 and TRBJ1-5): DGGITQSPKYLFRKEGQNVTLSCEQNLNHDAMYWYRQDPGQGLRLIYYSQIVNDFQKGDIAEGYSVSREKKESFPLTVTSAQKNPTAFYLCASSTRSSTGINQPQHFGDGTRLSIL.

The chain joins TRBV9 to TRBJ2-3, with 11 positions matching TRBD2. The CDR3 is 19 residues long. Germline CDR1 is SGDLS and CDR2 is YYNGEE. Trimming at V came to 0 bases and at J to 2 bases, leaving 11 bases not matched to a gene. The CDR3 protein is CASSVALAGAAASTDTQYF. The CDR3 DNA is TGTGCCAGCAGCGTAGCACTAGCGGGGGCCGCGGCCTCCACAGATACGCAGTATTTT. Together with reference TRBV9 and TRBJ2-3, the CDR3 gives the full variable domain: DSGVTQTPKHLITATGQRVTLRCSPRSGDLSVYWYQQSLDQGLQFLIQYYNGEERAKGNILERFSAQQFPDLHSELNLSSLELGDSALYFCASSVALAGAAASTDTQYFGPGTRLTVL.

Remarks on this clone: The same CDR3 arises from other DNA sequences in this sample as well. The V call is TRBV19, the J call TRBJ1-1; weak D call: TRBD1 (5 bases). V gave up 6 bases and J gave up 3 bases, with 14 bases separating them. This CDR3 comprises 14 residues. Germline loops: CDR1 LNHDA, CDR2 SQIVND (reference sequence). CDR3 sequence: CASSPRARDTEAFF. CDR3 in DNA: TGTGCCAGTAGCCCCAGGGCCCGGGACACTGAAGCTTTCTTT.

The chain recombines TRBV5-1 with TRBJ2-1, with 7 bases lining up with TRBD2. The V gene's germline CDR1 is SGHRS and CDR2 YFSETQ. CDR3 length: 17 amino acids. The ends lost 2 bases at V and 2 bases at J; junction bases unmatched: 10. CDR3 DNA sequence: TGCGCCAGCAGCTTATACACCGAGGGACTAACCTACAATGAGCAGTTCTTC. This codes for CASSLYTEGLTYNEQFF.

The V gene is TRBV5-4, the J gene TRBJ2-1; weak D call: TRBD1 (5 bases). The length of the CDR3 is 14 residues. Trimming stripped 3 bases from V and 4 bases from J, with 11 bases between. The germline V gene encodes CDR1 SGHNT and CDR2 YYREEE (reference sequence). In DNA form, the CDR3 reads TGTGCCAGCAGCTCGAAAACAGGTTACAATGAGCAGTTCTTC. As protein: CASSSKTGYNEQFF.

The chain employs TRBV6-5 and TRBJ1-2, with TRBD1 as a possible D gene (5 bases). CDR3 length: 14 residues. The germline V and J ends were trimmed by 4 bases and 2 bases, with 11 bases remaining between them. CDR1 and CDR2 from the germline V gene are MNHEY and SVGAGI. The CDR3 nucleotides read TGTGCCAGCAGTTCCCGGGACTCCAACTATGGCTACACCTTC. Residues: CASSSRDSNYGYTF.

The CDR3 DNA reads as TGTGCCAGCAGCCTACCTAATGAAAAACTGTTTTTT. This codes for CASSLPNEKLFF. V is TRBV25-1 and J is TRBJ1-4; no firm D call. This CDR3 is built from 12 residues. V was shortened by 6 bases and J by 3 bases, with 5 bases between the two germline ends. Germline V lookup: CDR1 MGHDK, CDR2 SYGVNS.

The chain links TRBV27 to TRBJ1-6, with TRBD1 matching over 8 bases. CDR1 is MNHEY, CDR2 SMNVEV, per germline (reference sequence). The CDR3 length is 15 residues. V was clipped by 0 bases and J by 9 bases; unmatched bases: 4. The CDR3 protein is CASSLSARGPSPLHF. DNA of the CDR3: TGTGCCAGCAGTTTATCGGCCAGGGGGCCTTCACCCCTCCACTTT.

V and J are TRBV6-5 and TRBJ1-1, with TRBD1 as a possible D gene (5 bases). Trimming left V 6 bases short and J 1 base short, with 12 bases between. There are 14 residues in the CDR3. Germline lookup yields CDR1 MNHEY and CDR2 SVGAGI. CDR3 in amino acids: CASRLTGTNTEAFF. DNA of the CDR3: TGTGCCAGCAGATTAACAGGTACGAACACTGAAGCTTTCTTT.

The gene calls are TRBV7-2 and TRBJ1-5; 7 nucleotides agree with TRBD1. Germline CDR1 SGHTA, CDR2 FQGNSA. This CDR3 has 15 residues. V lost 3 bases to trimming and J lost 3 bases; unmatched junction nucleotides: 5. The CDR3 loop is CASSFGDRNNQPQHF. CDR3 coding DNA: TGTGCCAGCAGCTTCGGGGACAGAAACAATCAGCCCCAGCATTTT.

The V call is TRBV3-1 (or the pseudogene TRBV3-2), the J call TRBJ1-1, with D perhaps matching TRBD1 (5 bases). Germline V gives CDR1 LGHDT, CDR2 YNNKEL (reference sequence). The CDR3 runs 14 residues. Trimming took off 5 bases at V and 0 bases at J, with 10 bases between the two ends. CDR3 DNA sequence: TGTGCCAGCAGCAAACAGGTACTGAACACTGAAGCTTTCTTT. Translating it yields CASSKQVLNTEAFF.

This clone has only a few counts. This chain uses TRBV18 with TRBJ2-1; D is perhaps TRBD1 (6 bases). V was cut by 2 bases and J by 7 bases, with 12 bases left in between. Germline V gene sequence: CDR1 KGHSH, CDR2 LQKENI. This CDR3 spans 14 amino acids. CDR3 DNA: TGTGCCAGCTCACCATCGCAGGGGCTAAATGAGCAGTTCTTC. Protein: CASSPSQGLNEQFF.

This sequence joins TRBV7-2 and TRBJ2-6, with a weak D call TRBD2 (5 bases). Germline values: CDR1 SGHTA, CDR2 FQGNSA. The V and J ends lost 7 bases and 3 bases respectively, with 10 bases between them. The CDR3 runs 14 residues. The CDR3 spells CASTRDFGANVLTF. For the CDR3, the DNA is TGTGCCAGCACCCGGGATTTTGGGGCCAACGTCCTGACTTTC.

The rearrangement joins TRBV30 to TRBJ2-2; 7 bases align to TRBD2. V trimming: 3 bases; J trimming: 2 bases; junction bases outside the gene matches: 12. The CDR3 is 17 amino acids. CDR1 is GTSNPN and CDR2 is SVGIG in the germline V gene (reference sequence). The CDR3 region has the DNA TGTGCCTGGAGCCCCAGAGGATTAGCGGGTAACACCGGGGAGCTGTTTTTT. Protein sequence: CAWSPRGLAGNTGELFF.

This clone was recorded a few times. This chain links TRBV28 with TRBJ1-1; D is uncertain. This CDR3 region has 14 residues. The germline gives CDR1 MDHEN, CDR2 SYDVKM. The germline V and J ends were trimmed by 3 bases and 1 base, with 9 bases remaining between them. CDR3 coding DNA: TGTGCCAGCAGTTTCACAGTGGGGAACACTGAAGCTTTCTTT. Its protein product is CASSFTVGNTEAFF.

This sequence joins TRBV5-8 and TRBJ2-7; TRBD2 agrees at 10 bases. Germline V gene lookup returns CDR1 SGHTS and CDR2 YDEGEE. This CDR3 spans 14 amino acids. The V and J ends lost 6 bases and 3 bases, in that order; junction bases with no gene match: 6. CDR3 loop: CASNSGRANYEQYF. CDR3 nucleotide sequence: TGTGCCAGCAACAGCGGGAGGGCCAACTACGAGCAGTACTTC. Looking up the rest from reference TRBV5-8 and TRBJ2-7 gives the full variable domain: EAGVTQSPTHLIKTRGQQATLRCSPISGHTSVYWYQQALGLGLQFLLWYDEGEERNRGNFPPRFSGRQFPNYSSELNVNALELEDSALYLCASNSGRANYEQYFGPGTRLTVT.

V usage is TRBV28 and J usage is TRBJ1-1, with TRBD1 as a possible D gene (6 bases). CDR1 and CDR2 (germline): MDHEN, SYDVKM. This CDR3 comprises 10 residues. With 7 bases removed from V and 11 bases from J, the gap between germline ends came to 11 bases. This chain's CDR3 is CASKDSTAFF. The CDR3 region has the DNA TGTGCCAGCAAGGACAGTACCGCTTTCTTT.

The gene calls are TRBV10-1 and TRBJ2-3; 9 bases map to TRBD2. Germline V gives CDR1 WNHNN, CDR2 SYGVQD (reference sequence). V trimming: 3 bases; J trimming: 4 bases; junction bases outside the gene matches: 8. This CDR3 has 16 amino acids. The CDR3 nucleotides are TGCGCCAGCAGTGAACGGCCAGCGGGGGGATCAGATACGCAGTATTTT. Translation gives CASSERPAGGSDTQYF.

The rearrangement joins TRBV7-2 to TRBJ2-1; 13 bases fit TRBD2. The CDR3 length is 16 residues. Germline V gene lookup returns CDR1 SGHTA and CDR2 FQGNSA. V dropped 4 bases and J dropped 9; count of bases not matched to a gene: 9. CDR3: CASSSGGTSGISEQFF. CDR3 nucleotides: TGTGCCAGCAGCTCTGGCGGGACTAGCGGGATTAGTGAGCAGTTCTTC.

CDR3 in DNA: TGCGCCAGCAGCTTAGGGTCCACGGGGAGCTCCTACAATGAGCAGTTCTTC. This codes for CASSLGSTGSSYNEQFF. The chain couples TRBV5-1 to TRBJ2-1, with D perhaps matching TRBD2 (5 bases). V lost 2 bases to trimming and J lost 0 bases, with 15 bases between them. The germline gives CDR1 SGHRS, CDR2 YFSETQ. The CDR3 loop spans 17 amino acids.